This T cell receptor (beta chain) was found in a study of cytomegalovirus exposure and HLA in healthy donors. General study findings and limits: Presence/absence analyses assumed roughly uniform sequencing depth across donors.

On this clone itself: What it recognizes is unknown.

The CDR3 totals 12 residues. Germline V gene lookup returns CDR1 SQVTM and CDR2 ANQGSEA. V lost 7 bases, J lost 7 bases, and 14 bases lay in between. Vbeta (60) and Jbeta (13) primers were used in the PCR. In the study's own analysis: Some 80 million unique TCR beta chains, roughly 11 million shared, were counted in a later analysis. TCRdb's copy holds only in-frame clones and misses some; the assay was immunoSEQ multiplex PCR. Clone size and V and J calls were adopted from that table, with D and trimming inferred from the DNA. This table has about 190,000 clones, about three quarters appearing once. Input material: PBMCs. The chain combines TRBV29-1 with TRBJ2-1; the D is unclear. This TCR was recovered from a woman in her 30s in good health and CMV-seropositive. The CDR3 sequence is CSASPGMNEQFF. The CDR3 DNA reads TGCAGCGCCTCCCCCGGTATGAATGAGCAGTTCTTC.